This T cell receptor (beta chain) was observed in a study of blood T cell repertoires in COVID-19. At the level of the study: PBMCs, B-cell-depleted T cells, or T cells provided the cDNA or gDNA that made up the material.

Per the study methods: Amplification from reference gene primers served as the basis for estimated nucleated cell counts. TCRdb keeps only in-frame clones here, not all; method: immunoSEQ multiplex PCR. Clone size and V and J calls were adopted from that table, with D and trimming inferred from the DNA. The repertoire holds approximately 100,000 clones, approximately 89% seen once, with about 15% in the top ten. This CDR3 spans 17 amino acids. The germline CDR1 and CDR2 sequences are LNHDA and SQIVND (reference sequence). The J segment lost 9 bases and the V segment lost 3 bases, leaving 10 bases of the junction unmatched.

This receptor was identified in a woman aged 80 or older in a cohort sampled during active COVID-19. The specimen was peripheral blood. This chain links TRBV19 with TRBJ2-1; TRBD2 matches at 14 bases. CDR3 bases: TGTGCCAGTAGTATTTCCCCGGGACTAGCGGGAGTAGCTGAGCAGTTCTTC. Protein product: CASSISPGLAGVAEQFF.